This is a list of T cell receptor beta chains from one sample in a study of Ad26.COV2.S vaccination and SARS-CoV-2 variants. Using immunoSEQ multiplex PCR, the repertoire was profiled, and TCRdb retains in-frame clones only, with some absent. The sample holds about 400,000 clones, approximately 91% seen once. This specimen consisted of peripheral blood, obtained in a trial of Ad26.COV2.S vaccine versus placebo. The source of these receptors is a person between 18 and 65 years old who received the Ad26.COV2.S COVID-19 vaccine or a placebo. The CDR3 runs from the conserved cysteine through the conserved F or W. The order of the fields is CDR3 length, J gene, V gene, CDR3 protein.

cdr3_length: 13; j_call: TRBJ2-7; v_call: TRBV6-6; cdr3_aa: CASSQDRAGEQYF
cdr3_length: 15; j_call: TRBJ1-1; v_call: TRBV19; cdr3_aa: CASSRALGGGTEAFF
cdr3_length: 14; j_call: TRBJ2-5; v_call: TRBV6-2/TRBV6-3; cdr3_aa: CASSSGSHGETQYF
cdr3_length: 15; j_call: TRBJ2-1; v_call: TRBV6-2/TRBV6-3; cdr3_aa: CASSAQGALNNEQFF
cdr3_length: 21; j_call: TRBJ2-7; v_call: TRBV9; cdr3_aa: CASSVVRREGTSGCSTYEQYF
cdr3_length: 14; j_call: TRBJ1-3; v_call: TRBV6-5; cdr3_aa: CASSRQPSGNTIYF
cdr3_length: 16; j_call: TRBJ2-3; v_call: TRBV14; cdr3_aa: CASSQSTSRYTDTQYF
cdr3_length: 19; j_call: TRBJ2-1; v_call: TRBV19; cdr3_aa: CASSPRRIPAESSYNEQFF
cdr3_length: 16; j_call: TRBJ2-1; v_call: TRBV2; cdr3_aa: CASTLGGLVGVGEQFF
cdr3_length: 20; j_call: TRBJ2-3; v_call: TRBV9; cdr3_aa: CASSVGIHIGRHLIADTQYF
cdr3_length: 11; j_call: TRBJ2-1; v_call: TRBV3-1/TRBV3-2; cdr3_aa: CASRLGNEQFF
cdr3_length: 14; j_call: TRBJ1-1; v_call: TRBV28; cdr3_aa: CASSLGQAYTEAFF
cdr3_length: 15; j_call: TRBJ2-5; v_call: TRBV19; cdr3_aa: CASSGFTSGQETQYF
cdr3_length: 15; j_call: TRBJ1-2; v_call: TRBV7-9; cdr3_aa: CASSLDGSRGNGYTF
cdr3_length: 16; j_call: TRBJ1-1; v_call: TRBV7-2; cdr3_aa: CASSRRRGPLNTEAFF
cdr3_length: 11; j_call: TRBJ2-7; v_call: TRBV3-1/TRBV3-2; cdr3_aa: CASSLGYEQYF
cdr3_length: 14; j_call: TRBJ2-3; v_call: TRBV30; cdr3_aa: CAWREDRGLDTQYF
cdr3_length: 17; j_call: TRBJ2-3; v_call: TRBV5-1; cdr3_aa: CASSSGRLAGITDTQYF
cdr3_length: 15; j_call: TRBJ2-1; v_call: TRBV2; cdr3_aa: CASGGLAGVSNEQFF
cdr3_length: 18; j_call: TRBJ2-3; v_call: TRBV5-1; cdr3_aa: CASSLAWSGAGGPDTQYF
cdr3_length: 11; j_call: TRBJ2-7; v_call: TRBV5-8; cdr3_aa: CASSLVAEQYF
cdr3_length: 17; j_call: TRBJ1-3; v_call: TRBV3-1/TRBV3-2; cdr3_aa: CASSHLRAGNSGNTIYF
cdr3_length: 16; j_call: TRBJ1-4; v_call: TRBV18; cdr3_aa: CASSQDRASTNEKLFF
cdr3_length: 18; j_call: TRBJ2-2; v_call: TRBV14; cdr3_aa: CASSPHLGQGEGTGELFF
cdr3_length: 15; j_call: TRBJ2-7; v_call: TRBV4-2; cdr3_aa: CASSQGLAGVYEQYF
cdr3_length: 14; j_call: TRBJ1-1; v_call: TRBV27; cdr3_aa: CASGRSGNRPAAFF
cdr3_length: 14; j_call: TRBJ2-1; v_call: TRBV18; cdr3_aa: CASSPQPSVDEQFF
cdr3_length: 12; j_call: TRBJ2-7; v_call: TRBV10-3; cdr3_aa: CAIMGSSYEQYF
cdr3_length: 15; j_call: TRBJ2-5; v_call: TRBV5-4; cdr3_aa: CASSRSGTAEETQYF
cdr3_length: 12; j_call: TRBJ1-1; v_call: TRBV18; cdr3_aa: CASRPGETEAFF
cdr3_length: 15; j_call: TRBJ2-3; v_call: TRBV30; cdr3_aa: CAWSPLGGAIDTQYF
cdr3_length: 13; j_call: TRBJ2-1; v_call: TRBV12-3/TRBV12-4; cdr3_aa: CASIGQGSTEQFF
cdr3_length: 14; j_call: TRBJ2-7; v_call: TRBV5-1; cdr3_aa: CASSSLQGPYEQYF
cdr3_length: 12; j_call: TRBJ2-1; v_call: TRBV10-3; cdr3_aa: CAISTQGNEQFF
cdr3_length: 15; j_call: TRBJ1-2; v_call: TRBV28; cdr3_aa: CASTYPLGQGDGYTF
cdr3_length: 14; j_call: TRBJ2-1; v_call: TRBV24-1; cdr3_aa: CATSRTSDYNEQFF
cdr3_length: 15; j_call: TRBJ2-4; v_call: TRBV27; cdr3_aa: CASSFSALAKNIQYF
cdr3_length: 16; j_call: TRBJ2-7; v_call: TRBV6-2/TRBV6-3; cdr3_aa: CASSTTWTSGSYEQYF
cdr3_length: 15; j_call: TRBJ1-4; v_call: TRBV15; cdr3_aa: CATSRADRRNEKLFF
cdr3_length: 16; j_call: TRBJ2-2; v_call: TRBV4-1; cdr3_aa: CASSQDHRGLTGELFF
cdr3_length: 16; j_call: TRBJ2-1; v_call: TRBV11-3; cdr3_aa: CASSLDLSGANNEQFF
cdr3_length: 17; j_call: TRBJ2-5; v_call: TRBV28; cdr3_aa: CASSSLLKGLAIPTQYF
cdr3_length: 14; j_call: TRBJ1-2; v_call: TRBV5-4; cdr3_aa: CASSQGQAGYGYTF
cdr3_length: 15; j_call: TRBJ2-1; v_call: TRBV24-1; cdr3_aa: CATSDPGQGALEQFF
cdr3_length: 15; j_call: TRBJ2-7; v_call: TRBV14; cdr3_aa: CASSRNRGDLSEQYF
cdr3_length: 15; j_call: TRBJ2-6; v_call: TRBV7-9; cdr3_aa: CAGGMRGSGANVLTF
cdr3_length: 15; j_call: TRBJ2-4; v_call: TRBV19; cdr3_aa: CASSIVVAAKNIQYF
cdr3_length: 15; j_call: TRBJ2-7; v_call: TRBV7-2; cdr3_aa: CASSPEGRVGGEQYF
cdr3_length: 13; j_call: TRBJ2-1; v_call: TRBV7-3; cdr3_aa: CASSLTSDNEQFF
cdr3_length: 15; j_call: TRBJ2-7; v_call: TRBV5-6; cdr3_aa: CASTTTGGAAYEQYF
cdr3_length: 14; j_call: TRBJ1-1; v_call: TRBV4-2; cdr3_aa: CASSQDGGPTEAFF
cdr3_length: 13; j_call: TRBJ2-5; v_call: TRBV28; cdr3_aa: CASSPPPPGTQYF
cdr3_length: 16; j_call: TRBJ2-6; v_call: TRBV19; cdr3_aa: CASSTPGTSGANVLTF
cdr3_length: 12; j_call: TRBJ2-2; v_call: TRBV10-2; cdr3_aa: CALLGASGELFF
cdr3_length: 14; j_call: TRBJ1-1; v_call: TRBV2; cdr3_aa: CASSVEGMATEAFF
cdr3_length: 17; j_call: TRBJ2-5; v_call: TRBV4-1; cdr3_aa: CASSQEGRTGGSETQYF
cdr3_length: 14; j_call: TRBJ2-5; v_call: TRBV18; cdr3_aa: CASSPMGAGETQYF
cdr3_length: 13; j_call: TRBJ2-5; v_call: TRBV5-4; cdr3_aa: CASSPNRGGPQYF
cdr3_length: 14; j_call: TRBJ2-7; v_call: TRBV6-1; cdr3_aa: CASSDTGGPYEQYF